The TCR beta chain described here comes from a study of early T cells in non-severe SARS-CoV-2 infection. Study at large: Whole-blood bulk RNA, unsorted, was sequenced, and chains were unpaired. Findings and caveats of the study: Sequences matched to VDJdb favored anti-spike CD8 responses, while private and CD4 specificities were missed.

Tagging with unique molecular identifiers was applied to individual cDNA molecules. TCRdb itself ran the 5' RACE reads through MiXCR, one entry per CDR3 protein. The sample contains some 77,000 distinct CDR3 sequences, 12% of which appear only once. There are many counts of this clonotype. The antigen remains unidentified. CDR3 length equals 17 residues. Germline assignment: CDR1 SGHTA and CDR2 FQGNSA. Trimming cost V 5 bases and J 2 bases; bases outside gene matches: 6. The source is an adult who was a healthcare worker with PCR-confirmed SARS-CoV-2 infection or an uninfected control (not recorded which). The donor label of this sample is uncertain. This rearrangement joins TRBV7-2 to TRBJ2-3, with 14 bases aligning to TRBD2. Sequencing used whole blood, obtained at baseline. The CDR3 nucleotides are TGTGCCAGCAGCGCCCGACTAGCGGGAGGGCCCACAGATACGCAGTATTTT. This codes for CASSARLAGGPTDTQYF.